Listed here are 27 T cell receptor beta chains from one sample, sequenced in a study of T cell repertoires in cytomegalovirus infection. In TCRdb, the reads were re-called with MiXCR into one record per CDR3 protein. The sample gives roughly 230,000 distinct CDR3 sequences, about 23% of which show up once; about 20% is in the top ten. The specimen was CD8+ T cells from PBMCs. Every receptor here comes from a human donor in good health (CMV status not recorded). Some clones in this sample may be carry-over from other donors' samples.

This clonotype occurred many times. The gene calls are TRBV28 and TRBJ2-7; 8 nucleotides line up with TRBD1. The CDR3 has 14 amino acids. J gave up 3 bases and V 3 bases, and 4 bases lay outside the gene matches. The germline V gene has CDR1 MDHEN and CDR2 SYDVKM. Written as DNA, the CDR3 is TGTGCCAGCAGTTTTGGACAGGGTTACTACGAGCAGTACTTC. This sequence encodes CASSFGQGYYEQYF.

The table lists this clonotype with a few counts. V and J are TRBV6-5 and TRBJ1-1; D gene uncertain. Germline CDR1 MNHEY, CDR2 SVGAGI. This CDR3 contains 13 residues. Trimming pared 0 bases from V and 5 bases from J, leaving 7 bases between. CDR3 sequence: CASSYSLLTEAFF. For the CDR3, the DNA is TGTGCCAGCAGTTACTCTCTACTGACTGAAGCTTTCTTT.

This clonotype has ten or more counts. V is TRBV7-6 and J is TRBJ2-1, with 12 bases that match TRBD2. Unmatched junction bases numbered 6, after V lost 6 bases and J lost 9 bases. This CDR3 is built from 14 residues. Per the germline V gene, CDR1 is SGHVS and CDR2 is FNYEAQ. CDR3 nucleotide sequence: TGTGCCAGCAGTGCTAGCGGGGGGGCCCCTGAGCAGTTCTTC. Translation: CASSASGGAPEQFF.

In this sample, this clonotype turned up many times. V and J are TRBV6-6 and TRBJ2-1; 9 bases match TRBD2. V dropped 6 bases and J dropped 3; count of bases not matched to a gene: 3. Germline V gene data show CDR1 as MNHNY and CDR2 as SVGAGI (reference sequence). The CDR3 has 14 residues. CDR3 in amino acids: CASSYSGGYNEQFF. The CDR3 DNA is TGTGCCAGCAGCTATAGCGGGGGCTACAATGAGCAGTTCTTC.

This clonotype has a handful of counts. V gene TRBV11-2 combines with J gene TRBJ2-7, with D possibly called TRBD1 or TRBD2 (5 bases each). Germline CDR1 reads SGHAT; CDR2 reads FQNNGV. The CDR3 runs 14 residues. V was trimmed by 1 base and J by 5 bases, leaving 12 bases between them. The chain's CDR3 is CASSLVGRLNEQYF. CDR3 in DNA: TGTGCCAGCAGCTTAGTGGGACGGCTGAACGAGCAGTACTTC.

This clonotype was seen ten or more times. The gene calls are TRBV6-6 and TRBJ2-1, with 8 bases aligning to TRBD1. V was pared by 0 bases and J by 8 bases, with 9 bases of the junction left unmatched. From germline, CDR1 is MNHNY and CDR2 SVGAGI (reference sequence). CDR3 size: 16 residues. This CDR3 is CASSYSMSGGFDEQFF. In DNA, the CDR3 is TGTGCCAGCAGTTACTCGATGTCAGGGGGCTTTGATGAGCAGTTCTTC.

The table lists this clonotype with many counts. This chain uses TRBV7-6 with TRBJ1-1, with TRBD1 matching over 11 bases. The junction had 0 bases not matched to a gene; V was cut back by 8 bases and J by 4 bases. Per germline, CDR1 SGHVS and CDR2 FNYEAQ. This CDR3 has 12 amino acids. As DNA, the CDR3 is TGTGCCAGCGGACAGGGGGCCACTGAAGCTTTCTTT. Translation gives CASGQGATEAFF.

This clonotype was seen at least ten times. This rearrangement joins TRBV7-2 to TRBJ2-3, with 9 bases aligning to TRBD2. Germline assignment: CDR1 SGHTA and CDR2 FQGNSA. The length of the CDR3 is 15 residues. With V trimmed by 5 bases and J by 5 bases, 8 bases remained unmatched. The DNA for the CDR3 is TGTGCCAGCAGCCTCGCGGGGGGGCCGGGAGATACGCAGTATTTT. The encoded protein is CASSLAGGPGDTQYF.

The chain recombines TRBV7-2 with TRBJ1-1, with 7 bases identical to TRBD1. The CDR3 contains 14 residues. In germline, CDR1 is SGHTA, CDR2 FQGNSA. The V and J ends lost 5 bases and 3 bases, in that order; junction bases with no gene match: 6. The CDR3 sequence: CASSEQGLDTEAFF. Here the CDR3 DNA reads TGTGCCAGCAGCGAACAGGGGTTAGACACTGAAGCTTTCTTT.

In its sample, this clonotype was seen many times. This rearrangement joins TRBV28 to TRBJ2-7, with D uncertain. Germline CDR1 reads MDHEN; CDR2 reads SYDVKM. The length of the CDR3 is 12 residues. Trimming stripped 6 bases from V and 0 bases from J, with 6 bases between. The CDR3 here is CASSHSSYEQYF. The CDR3 nucleotides read TGTGCCAGCAGCCACAGCTCCTACGAGCAGTACTTC. Looking up the rest from reference TRBV28 and TRBJ2-7 gives the full variable domain: DVKVTQSSRYLVKRTGEKVFLECVQDMDHENMFWYRQDPGLGLRLIYFSYDVKMKEKGDIPEGYSVSREKKERFSLILESASTNQTSMYLCASSHSSYEQYFGPGTRLTVT.

The chain combines TRBV4-1 with TRBJ2-7; maybe TRBD2 (6 bases). V was clipped by 1 base and J by 3 bases, with 13 bases between them. CDR1 and CDR2 from the germline V gene are MGHRA and YSYEKL. The CDR3 has 15 amino acids. CDR3 region: CASSQVAGTRYEQYF. As DNA, the CDR3 is TGCGCCAGCAGCCAAGTGGCGGGAACCCGCTACGAGCAGTACTTC.

V usage is TRBV19 and J usage is TRBJ2-2; D perhaps matches TRBD1 (5 bases). The germline gives CDR1 LNHDA, CDR2 SQIVND (reference sequence). V was clipped by 4 bases and J by 5 bases, with 20 bases between them. The CDR3 covers 17 residues. In DNA form, the CDR3 reads TGTGCCAGTAGTACGACAGACGTGGGGCAACAGACCGGGGAGCTGTTTTTT. Residues: CASSTTDVGQQTGELFF.

The chain recombines TRBV20-1 with TRBJ1-3; 7 positions agree with TRBD1. CDR1 is DFQATT and CDR2 is SNEGSKA in the germline V gene (reference sequence). V dropped 2 bases and J dropped 0; count of bases not matched to a gene: 4. The CDR3 runs 15 residues. The DNA for the CDR3 is TGCAGTGCTAGAACAGGGGCCAGCTCTGGAAACACCATATATTTT. It codes for CSARTGASSGNTIYF.

This clonotype was seen more than once but under ten times. The V call is TRBV24-1, the J call TRBJ2-3, with a possible D match to TRBD2 (5 bases). This CDR3 comprises 12 residues. Deletions cut 3 bases from V and 5 bases from J, with 5 bases between. From germline, CDR1 is KGHDR and CDR2 SFDVKD. CDR3 DNA: TGTGCCACCAGTGATAGCGGAGATACGCAGTATTTT. It encodes CATSDSGDTQYF.

The genes are TRBV29-1 and TRBJ2-3, with 9 bases fitting TRBD2. V gave up 6 bases and J gave up 4 bases; unmatched junction bases: 8. The CDR3 runs to 14 residues. Germline V gene sequence: CDR1 SQVTM, CDR2 ANQGSEA. CDR3 coding DNA: TGCAGCGTACCTAGCGGGGAATCACCAGATACGCAGTATTTT. Translated, it gives CSVPSGESPDTQYF.

Turning to this clonotype: A junction end diverges from the germline sequence, so it may reflect a read error. This chain uses TRBV19 with TRBJ1-2, with 7 bases matching TRBD1. Germline lookup yields CDR1 LNHDA and CDR2 SQIVND (reference sequence). The CDR3 totals 13 residues. CDR3 DNA: TGTGCCAGTTCGATGACAGGGAACTATGTCTACACCTTC. Protein sequence: CASSMTGNYVYTF.

This clonotype showed up many times. This sequence joins TRBV7-9 and TRBJ2-7; 10 bases map to TRBD1. The J segment lost 6 bases and the V segment lost 4 bases, leaving 6 bases of the junction unmatched. The germline V gene encodes CDR1 SEHNR and CDR2 FQNEAQ (reference sequence). The CDR3 consists of 14 residues. The CDR3 loop is CASSWDRGLPEQYF. The CDR3 DNA follows: TGTGCCAGCAGCTGGGACAGGGGACTCCCCGAGCAGTACTTC.

There are a few counts of this clonotype. The chain joins TRBV2 to TRBJ2-7; TRBD1 agrees at 8 bases. V lost 6 bases, J lost 1 base, and 8 bases stayed unmatched. Germline assignment: CDR1 SNHLY and CDR2 FYNNEI. The CDR3 has 15 residues. CDR3 region: CASRDRTGSSYEQYF. DNA of the CDR3: TGTGCCAGCAGGGACCGGACAGGGAGTTCCTACGAGCAGTACTTC.

This clonotype was found many times. V gene TRBV7-3 combines with J gene TRBJ2-2; D not resolved. This CDR3 is 13 amino acids long. V was cut by 3 bases and J by 9 bases, with 11 bases left in between. Per germline, CDR1 SGHTA and CDR2 FQGTGA. The CDR3 DNA reads as TGTGCCAGCAGCTTGAACTCTGAGCGGGAGCTGTTTTTT. Its protein is CASSLNSERELFF. Complete variable domain (other parts from reference TRBV7-3 and TRBJ2-2): GAGVSQTPSNKVTEKGKYVELRCDPISGHTALYWYRQSLGQGPEFLIYFQGTGAADDSGLPNDRFFAVRPEGSVSTLKIQRTERGDSAVYLCASSLNSERELFFGEGSRLTVL.

Only a few counts were recorded for this clonotype. The V gene is TRBV7-8, the J gene TRBJ2-1; possibly TRBD1 for D (5 bases). Deletions cut 7 bases from V and 8 bases from J, with 18 bases between. Germline CDR1 reads SGHVS; CDR2 reads FQNEAQ. This CDR3 spans 14 amino acids. DNA of the CDR3: TGTGCCAGCAACCCCGTGGGGCTAGTCGATGAGCAGTTCTTC. Its translation: CASNPVGLVDEQFF.

In its sample, this clonotype was seen a few times. The chain combines TRBV19 with TRBJ1-2, with 8 bases aligning to TRBD1. Germline V gene lookup returns CDR1 LNHDA and CDR2 SQIVND (reference sequence). CDR3 length: 13 amino acids. V lost 10 bases and J lost 6; bases outside the gene matches: 10. CDR3 DNA sequence: TGTGCCACATGGACAGGGATTCGCGATGGCTACACCTTC. It codes for CATWTGIRDGYTF.

The rearrangement links TRBV28 to TRBJ2-7; D unclear. This CDR3 region has 14 residues. V was shortened by 5 bases and J by 1 base, with 12 bases between the two germline ends. The germline V gene encodes CDR1 MDHEN and CDR2 SYDVKM. In DNA form, the CDR3 reads TGTGCCAGCAGTCCACCGACTGTTTCCTACGAGCAGTACTTC. It is translated as CASSPPTVSYEQYF.

The chain carries TRBV11-2 and TRBJ1-4; 10 bases match TRBD1. J lost 8 bases, V lost 4 bases, and 10 bases had no gene match. The V gene's germline CDR1 is SGHAT and CDR2 FQNNGV. This CDR3 has 16 amino acids. The CDR3 DNA reads TGTGCCAGCAGCTCTAGAGGGGACAGGGGACTGGAAAAACTGTTTTTT. It translates to CASSSRGDRGLEKLFF.

This clonotype came up a few times. The rearrangement links TRBV2 to TRBJ2-7; the match to TRBD1 covers 8 bases. Germline values: CDR1 SNHLY, CDR2 FYNNEI. V shed 9 bases and J 5 bases; nucleotides not matched to a gene: 12. The CDR3 sequence is 14 residues long. The CDR3 DNA follows: TGTGCCAGTGGCCCTTGGGCAGGGGGCCACGAGCAGTACTTC. The encoded protein is CASGPWAGGHEQYF.

The V and J genes are TRBV23-1 and TRBJ1-1, with 8 bases fitting TRBD1. TRBV23-1 is noted as an ORF with a role that remains uncertain. There are 14 residues in the CDR3. With V trimmed by 4 bases and J by 2 bases, 3 bases remained unmatched. CDR3 bases: TGCGCCAGCAGTCTACAGGGGGTTAACACTGAAGCTTTCTTT. It translates to CASSLQGVNTEAFF.

The sample holds a few counts of this clonotype. V gene TRBV7-3 combines with J gene TRBJ2-3; 8 nucleotides line up with TRBD1. Germline V CDR1 and CDR2: SGHTA, FQGTGA. The CDR3 consists of 15 residues. J gave up 0 bases and V 2 bases, and 1 base lay outside the gene matches. The CDR3 DNA follows: TGTGCCAGCAGCTTAGGACAGGGAAGCACAGATACGCAGTATTTT. Its translation: CASSLGQGSTDTQYF.

The chain links TRBV2 to TRBJ2-7; D is ambiguous. Germline V gene lookup returns CDR1 SNHLY and CDR2 FYNNEI. This CDR3 has 11 amino acids. Trimming stripped 6 bases from V and 6 bases from J, with 9 bases between. CDR3 nucleotides: TGTGCCAGCAGGGGTAAAGCCGAGCAGTACTTC. It translates to CASRGKAEQYF. Drawing the rest from reference TRBV2 and TRBJ2-7, the complete variable domain is EPEVTQTPSHQVTQMGQEVILRCVPISNHLYFYWYRQILGQKVEFLVSFYNNEISEKSEIFDDQFSVERPDGSNFTLKIRSTKLEDSAMYFCASRGKAEQYFGPGTRLTVT.